The rows below give T cell receptor beta chains drawn from one sample of a study of T cells in Graves' hyperthyroidism and ophthalmopathy. Each CDR3 protein is one row after TCRdb ran MiXCR on the multiplex PCR reads. Of about 500,000 distinct CDR3 sequences listed, roughly 45% are singletons. The specimen was peripheral blood or thyroid tissue (not recorded which). The receptors come from an adult woman with Graves' disease, either hyperthyroidism or ophthalmopathy (not recorded which). Each CDR3 is given with its conserved first and last residue. The D gene is left open where the match is weak. The size entry is marked missing in some rows and otherwise reads once, few, many or a size class.

d_gene	abundance	v_gene	j_gene	CDR3nt	CDR3aa
-	-	TRBV7-6	TRBJ1-6	TGTGCCAGCAGCTTAGAGGGCAGGGGCACGGGATCACCCCTCCACTTT	CASSLEGRGTGSPLHF
TRBD2	-	TRBV14	TRBJ2-7	TGTGCCAGCAGCCCCCTCCCCCGGCTAGCGGGAGCCAAAGAGCAGTACTTC	CASSPLPRLAGAKEQYF
TRBD2	many	TRBV6-1	TRBJ2-5	TGTGCCAGCAGGACTAGCGGCGGTCGCCAAGAGACCCAGTACTTC	CASRTSGGRQETQYF
TRBD1	many	TRBV6-1	TRBJ1-6	TGTGCCAGCAGTTGGGACAGCTATAATTCACCCCTCCACTTT	CASSWDSYNSPLHF
-	many	TRBV2	TRBJ2-7	TGTGCCAGCAGCCCAGACGGTCGCTACGAGCAGTACTTC	CASSPDGRYEQYF
-	many	TRBV5-1	TRBJ1-4	TGCGCCAGCAGCTTGGTTTTTGGGCCGGATGAAAAACTGTTTTTT	CASSLVFGPDEKLFF
-	-	TRBV7-9	TRBJ1-2	TGTGCCAGCAGCTTAGGCTTAAGGGACTATGGCTACACCTTC	CASSLGLRDYGYTF
-	once	TRBV10-3	TRBJ1-6	TGTGCCATCAGGGGCAGCTTAGATTCACCCCTCCACTTT	CAIRGSLDSPLHF
-	many	TRBV14	TRBJ1-2	TGTGCCAGCAGCAAACCCGACAGTCCTCATAACTATGGCTACACCTTC	CASSKPDSPHNYGYTF
-	-	TRBV10-2	TRBJ1-2	TGCGCCAGCGTTGAAACGGACACCTACTATGGCTACACCTTC	CASVETDTYYGYTF
-	many	TRBV4-2	TRBJ2-6	TGTGCCAGCAGCCAAGACTACTCTGGGGCCAACGTCCTGACTTTC	CASSQDYSGANVLTF
TRBD1	few	TRBV7-2	TRBJ2-2	TGTGCCAGCAGCCCAAATTCGGGACAGCTCACCGGGGAGCTGTTTTTT	CASSPNSGQLTGELFF
-	many	TRBV20-1	TRBJ1-6	TGCAGTGCAAGGGGAGGATCACCCCTCCACTTT	CSARGGSPLHF